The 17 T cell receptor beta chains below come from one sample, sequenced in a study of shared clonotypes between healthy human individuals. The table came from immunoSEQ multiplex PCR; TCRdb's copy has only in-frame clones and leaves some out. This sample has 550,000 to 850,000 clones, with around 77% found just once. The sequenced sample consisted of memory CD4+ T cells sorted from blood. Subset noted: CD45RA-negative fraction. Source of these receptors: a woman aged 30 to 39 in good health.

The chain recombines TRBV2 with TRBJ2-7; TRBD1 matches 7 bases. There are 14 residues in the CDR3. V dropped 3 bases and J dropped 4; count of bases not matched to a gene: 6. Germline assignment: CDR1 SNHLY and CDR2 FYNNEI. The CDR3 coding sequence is TGTGCCAGCAGTGAGCAGGGGGTTCAATACGAGCAGTACTTC. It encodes CASSEQGVQYEQYF. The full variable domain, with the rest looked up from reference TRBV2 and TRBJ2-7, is EPEVTQTPSHQVTQMGQEVILRCVPISNHLYFYWYRQILGQKVEFLVSFYNNEISEKSEIFDDQFSVERPDGSNFTLKIRSTKLEDSAMYFCASSEQGVQYEQYFGPGTRLTVT.

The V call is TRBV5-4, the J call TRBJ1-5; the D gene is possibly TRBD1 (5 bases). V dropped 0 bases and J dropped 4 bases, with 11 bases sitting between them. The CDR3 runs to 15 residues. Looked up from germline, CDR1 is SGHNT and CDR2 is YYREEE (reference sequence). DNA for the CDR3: TGTGCCAGCAGCTTGGGCGGGGGGTCGAATCAGCCCCAGCATTTT. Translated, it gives CASSLGGGSNQPQHF.

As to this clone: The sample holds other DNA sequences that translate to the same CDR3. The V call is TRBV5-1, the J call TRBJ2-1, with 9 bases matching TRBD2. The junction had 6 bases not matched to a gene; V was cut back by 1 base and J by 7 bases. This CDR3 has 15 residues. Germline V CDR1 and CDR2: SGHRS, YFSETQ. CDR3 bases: TGCGCCAGCAGCTTGTTAGCGGGAGTGTCTAATGAGCAGTTCTTC. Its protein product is CASSLLAGVSNEQFF.

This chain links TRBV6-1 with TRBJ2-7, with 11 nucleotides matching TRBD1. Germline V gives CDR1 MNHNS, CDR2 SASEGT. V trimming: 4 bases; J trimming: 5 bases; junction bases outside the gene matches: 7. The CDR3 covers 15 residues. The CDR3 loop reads CASSAGQGARNEQYF. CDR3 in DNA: TGTGCCAGCAGTGCAGGACAGGGGGCTAGAAACGAGCAGTACTTC.

In DNA form, the CDR3 reads TGTGCCAGCTCACCAGCAGGACAGAACTCCTACAATGAGCAGTTCTTC. Residues: CASSPAGQNSYNEQFF. The genes are TRBV18 and TRBJ2-1; TRBD1 might be the D (6 bases). Germline CDR1 KGHSH, CDR2 LQKENI. The V gene lost 2 bases and the J gene lost 0 bases, with 11 bases spanning the gap. The CDR3 has 16 amino acids.

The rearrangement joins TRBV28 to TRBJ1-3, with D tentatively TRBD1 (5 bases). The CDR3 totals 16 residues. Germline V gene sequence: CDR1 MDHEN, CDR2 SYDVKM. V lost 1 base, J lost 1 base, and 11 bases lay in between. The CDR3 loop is CASSLSGSLSGNTIYF. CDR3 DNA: TGTGCCAGCAGTTTATCAGGGAGTTTGTCTGGAAACACCATATATTTT.

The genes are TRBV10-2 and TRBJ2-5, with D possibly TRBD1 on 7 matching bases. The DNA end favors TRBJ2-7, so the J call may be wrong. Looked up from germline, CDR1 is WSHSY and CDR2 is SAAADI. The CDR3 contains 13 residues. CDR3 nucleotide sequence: TGCGCCAGCGGGGGGACAGCTATCTACGAGCAGTACTTC. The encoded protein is CASGGTAIYEQYF.

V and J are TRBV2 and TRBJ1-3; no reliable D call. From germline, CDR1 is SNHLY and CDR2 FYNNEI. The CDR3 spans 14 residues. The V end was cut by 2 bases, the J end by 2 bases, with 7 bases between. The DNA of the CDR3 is TGTGCCAGCAGTGAACGCGGGGCTGGAAACACCATATATTTT. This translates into CASSERGAGNTIYF.

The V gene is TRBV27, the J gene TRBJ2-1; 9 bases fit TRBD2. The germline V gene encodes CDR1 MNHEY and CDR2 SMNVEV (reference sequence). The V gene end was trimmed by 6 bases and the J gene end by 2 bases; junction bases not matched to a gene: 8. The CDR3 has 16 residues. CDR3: CASRGGRATTYNEQFF. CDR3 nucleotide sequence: TGTGCCAGCAGGGGCGGGAGGGCCACCACCTACAATGAGCAGTTCTTC.

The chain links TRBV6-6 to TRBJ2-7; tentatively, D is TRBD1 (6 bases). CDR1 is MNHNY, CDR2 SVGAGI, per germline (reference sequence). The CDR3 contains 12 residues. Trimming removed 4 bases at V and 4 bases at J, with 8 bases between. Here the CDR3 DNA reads TGTGCCAGCAGTTTCGACAGGTACGAGCAGTACTTC. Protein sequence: CASSFDRYEQYF.

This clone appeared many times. The CDR3 protein is CASSEGVRTGIRNQPQHF. Here the CDR3 DNA reads TGTGCCAGCAGTGAAGGAGTTAGGACAGGGATACGAAATCAGCCCCAGCATTTT. The chain uses TRBV6-1 and TRBJ1-5, with 8 bases identical to TRBD1. The germline gives CDR1 MNHNS, CDR2 SASEGT. The CDR3 runs to 18 residues. After removal of 1 base from V and 4 bases from J, the junction contained 12 bases not matched to a gene.

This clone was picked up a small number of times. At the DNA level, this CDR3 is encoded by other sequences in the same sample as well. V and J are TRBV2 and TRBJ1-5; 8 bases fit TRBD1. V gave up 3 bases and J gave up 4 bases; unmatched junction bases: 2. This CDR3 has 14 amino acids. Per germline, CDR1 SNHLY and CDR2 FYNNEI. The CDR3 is CASSDDRGNQPQHF. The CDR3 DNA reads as TGTGCCAGCAGTGATGACAGGGGTAATCAGCCCCAGCATTTT.

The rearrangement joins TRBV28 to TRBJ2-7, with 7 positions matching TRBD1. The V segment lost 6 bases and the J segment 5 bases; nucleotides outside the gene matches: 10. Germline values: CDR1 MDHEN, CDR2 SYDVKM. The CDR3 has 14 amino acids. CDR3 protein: CASSFSTTGHEQYF. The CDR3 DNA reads TGTGCCAGCAGCTTCTCAACGACAGGGCACGAGCAGTACTTC.

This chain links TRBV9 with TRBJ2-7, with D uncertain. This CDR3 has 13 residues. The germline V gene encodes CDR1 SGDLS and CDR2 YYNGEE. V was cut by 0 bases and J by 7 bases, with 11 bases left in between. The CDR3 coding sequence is TGTGCCAGCAGCGTAGTTTTCGGCGGAGAGCAGTACTTC. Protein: CASSVVFGGEQYF.

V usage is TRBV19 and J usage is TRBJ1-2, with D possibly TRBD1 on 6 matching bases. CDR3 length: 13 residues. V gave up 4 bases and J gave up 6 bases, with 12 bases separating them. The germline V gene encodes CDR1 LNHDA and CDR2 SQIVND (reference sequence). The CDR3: CASSTGVADGYTF. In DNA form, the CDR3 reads TGTGCCAGTAGTACAGGGGTGGCGGATGGCTACACCTTC.

In DNA, the CDR3 is TGTGCCAGTAAGATGACTAGCGGCATCTACAATGAGCAGTTCTTC. It encodes CASKMTSGIYNEQFF. The genes are TRBV19 and TRBJ2-1, with 9 bases aligning to TRBD2. Germline assignment: CDR1 LNHDA and CDR2 SQIVND (reference sequence). With V trimmed by 7 bases and J by 3 bases, 7 bases remained unmatched. The CDR3 sequence is 15 residues long. The full variable domain, rest sourced from reference TRBV19 and TRBJ2-1, is DGGITQSPKYLFRKEGQNVTLSCEQNLNHDAMYWYRQDPGQGLRLIYYSQIVNDFQKGDIAEGYSVSREKKESFPLTVTSAQKNPTAFYLCASKMTSGIYNEQFFGPGTRLTVL.

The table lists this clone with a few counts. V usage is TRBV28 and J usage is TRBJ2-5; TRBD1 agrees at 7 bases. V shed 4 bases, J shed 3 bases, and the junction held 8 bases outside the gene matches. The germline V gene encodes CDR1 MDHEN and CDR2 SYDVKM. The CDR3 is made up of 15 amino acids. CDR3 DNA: TGTGCCAGCAGTTCCTGGACAGGAAAAAAAGAGACCCAGTACTTC. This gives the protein CASSSWTGKKETQYF.